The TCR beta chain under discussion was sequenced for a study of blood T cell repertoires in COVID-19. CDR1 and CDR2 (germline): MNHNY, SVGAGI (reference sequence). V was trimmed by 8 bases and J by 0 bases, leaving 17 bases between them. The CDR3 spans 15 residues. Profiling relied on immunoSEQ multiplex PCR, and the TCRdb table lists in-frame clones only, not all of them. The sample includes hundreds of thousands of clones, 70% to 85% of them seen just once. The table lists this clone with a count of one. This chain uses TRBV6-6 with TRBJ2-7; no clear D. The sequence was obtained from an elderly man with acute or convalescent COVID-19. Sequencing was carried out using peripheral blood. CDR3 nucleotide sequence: TGTGCCAGCGGCCCTGGAGTCACCAGCTCCTACGAGCAGTACTTC. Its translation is CASGPGVTSSYEQYF.